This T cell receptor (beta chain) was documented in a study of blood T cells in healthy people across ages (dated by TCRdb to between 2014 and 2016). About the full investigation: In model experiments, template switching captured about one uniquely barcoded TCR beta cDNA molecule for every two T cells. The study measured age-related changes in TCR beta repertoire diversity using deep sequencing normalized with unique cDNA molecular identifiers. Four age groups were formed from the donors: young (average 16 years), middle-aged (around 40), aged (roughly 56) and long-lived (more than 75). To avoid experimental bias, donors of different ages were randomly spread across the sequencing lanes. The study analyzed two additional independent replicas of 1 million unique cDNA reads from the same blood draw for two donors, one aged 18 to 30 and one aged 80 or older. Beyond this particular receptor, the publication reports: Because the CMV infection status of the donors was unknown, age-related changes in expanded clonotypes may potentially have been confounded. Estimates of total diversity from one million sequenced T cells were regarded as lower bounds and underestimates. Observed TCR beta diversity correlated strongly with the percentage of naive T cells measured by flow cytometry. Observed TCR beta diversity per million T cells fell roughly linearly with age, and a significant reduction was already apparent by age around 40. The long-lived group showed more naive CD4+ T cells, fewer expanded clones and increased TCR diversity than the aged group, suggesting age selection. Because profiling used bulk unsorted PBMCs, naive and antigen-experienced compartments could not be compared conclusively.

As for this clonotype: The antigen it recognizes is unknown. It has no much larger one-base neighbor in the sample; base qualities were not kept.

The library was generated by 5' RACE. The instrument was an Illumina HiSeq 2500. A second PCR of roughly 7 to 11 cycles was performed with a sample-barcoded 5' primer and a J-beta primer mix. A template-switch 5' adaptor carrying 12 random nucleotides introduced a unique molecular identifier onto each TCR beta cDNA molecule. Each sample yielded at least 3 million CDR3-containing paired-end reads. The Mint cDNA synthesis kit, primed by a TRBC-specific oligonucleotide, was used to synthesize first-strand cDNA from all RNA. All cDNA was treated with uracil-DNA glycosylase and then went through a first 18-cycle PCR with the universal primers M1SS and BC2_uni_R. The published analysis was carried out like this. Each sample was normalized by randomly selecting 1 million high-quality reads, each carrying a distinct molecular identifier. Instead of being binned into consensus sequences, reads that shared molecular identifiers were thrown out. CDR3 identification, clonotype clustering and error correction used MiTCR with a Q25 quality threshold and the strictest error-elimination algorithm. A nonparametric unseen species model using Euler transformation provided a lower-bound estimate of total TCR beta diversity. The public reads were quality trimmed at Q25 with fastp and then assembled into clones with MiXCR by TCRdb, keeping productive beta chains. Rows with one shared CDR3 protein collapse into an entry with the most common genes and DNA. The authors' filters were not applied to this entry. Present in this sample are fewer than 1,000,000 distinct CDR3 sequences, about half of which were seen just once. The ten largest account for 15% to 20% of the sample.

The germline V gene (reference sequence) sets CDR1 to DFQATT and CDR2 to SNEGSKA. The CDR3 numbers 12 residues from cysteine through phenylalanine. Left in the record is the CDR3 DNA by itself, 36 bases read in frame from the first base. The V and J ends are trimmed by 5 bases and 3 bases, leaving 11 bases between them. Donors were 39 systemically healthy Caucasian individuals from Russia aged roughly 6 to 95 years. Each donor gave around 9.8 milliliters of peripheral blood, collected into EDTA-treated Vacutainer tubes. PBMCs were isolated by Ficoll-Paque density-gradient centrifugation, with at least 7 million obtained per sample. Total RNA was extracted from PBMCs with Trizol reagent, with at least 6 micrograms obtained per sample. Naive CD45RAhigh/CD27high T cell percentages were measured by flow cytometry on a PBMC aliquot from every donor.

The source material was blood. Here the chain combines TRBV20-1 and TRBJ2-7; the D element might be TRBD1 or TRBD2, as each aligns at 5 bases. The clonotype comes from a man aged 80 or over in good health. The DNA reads TGCAGTGCTGGGGACCCGGACTACGAGCAGTACTTC. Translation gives CSAGDPDYEQYF.